The rows below give T cell receptor beta chains drawn from one sample of a study of blood T cell repertoires in COVID-19. Only in-frame clones appear in the TCRdb table, and some are missing; sequencing was by immunoSEQ multiplex PCR. The data hold 200,000 to 300,000 clones, with 80% to 90% observed a single time. Input material: peripheral blood. All receptors derive from a man between 60 and 70 years old with acute or convalescent COVID-19. Each CDR3 is given with its conserved first and last residue. The D gene is left open where the match is weak. Size tells how often a clone was seen (once, few, many) or the class of an expanded clone, and some rows leave it out.

abundance | d_gene | j_gene | v_gene | CDR3aa | CDR3nt
few | TRBD1 | TRBJ1-4 | TRBV4-2 | CASSAQARTGATNEKLFF | TGTGCCAGCAGCGCGCAAGCCCGGACAGGGGCAACTAATGAAAAACTGTTTTTT
- | TRBD1 | TRBJ2-7 | TRBV5-5 | CASSVTGTVDEQYF | TGTGCCAGCAGCGTAACCGGGACAGTCGACGAGCAGTACTTC
- | - | TRBJ1-1 | TRBV27 | CASSWTTGGRNTEAFF | TGTGCCAGCAGTTGGACTACGGGGGGCAGGAACACTGAAGCTTTCTTT
once | TRBD1 | TRBJ2-6 | TRBV24-1 | CATSGGQGAPGANVLTF | TGTGCCACCAGTGGGGGACAGGGGGCGCCTGGGGCCAACGTCCTGACTTTC
- | TRBD2 | TRBJ2-3 | TRBV30 | CAWSRPSGYTDTQYF | TGTGCCTGGAGTCGGCCTAGCGGATACACAGATACGCAGTATTTT
- | - | TRBJ1-1 | TRBV5-5 | CASSLSGDTEAFF | TGTGCCAGCAGCTTGTCGGGGGACACTGAAGCTTTCTTT
few | - | TRBJ1-1 | TRBV6-6 | CASSPGGGRNTEAFF | TGTGCCAGCAGCCCTGGCGGGGGGAGGAACACTGAAGCTTTCTTT
- | - | TRBJ1-1 | TRBV28 | CASITRQGSAFF | TGTGCCAGCATCACAAGGCAGGGATCGGCTTTCTTT
- | - | TRBJ1-1 | TRBV19 | CASSMGPGIGAFF | TGTGCCAGTAGTATGGGTCCGGGAATAGGAGCTTTCTTT
- | TRBD1 | TRBJ2-7 | TRBV3-1/TRBV3-2 | CASSQEERDRELSYEQYF | TGTGCCAGCAGCCAAGAAGAGAGGGACAGGGAATTATCCTACGAGCAGTACTTC
- | TRBD2 | TRBJ2-3 | TRBV3-1/TRBV3-2 | CASSQGGSGTDTQYF | TGTGCCAGCAGCCAAGGCGGGAGTGGGACAGATACGCAGTATTTT
- | - | TRBJ1-6 | TRBV5-1 | CASSLETQGNSPLHF | TGCGCCAGCAGCTTAGAGACACAGGGTAATTCACCCCTCCACTTT
- | - | TRBJ1-2 | TRBV9 | CASSVGGSSYGYTF | TGTGCCAGCAGCGTAGGTGGGAGCAGCTATGGCTACACCTTC
once | TRBD2 | TRBJ2-7 | TRBV5-4 | CASSAPLAGSGDEQYF | TGTGCCAGCAGCGCCCCCCTAGCGGGATCGGGCGACGAGCAGTACTTC